This T cell receptor beta chain was found in a study of graft-versus-host responses after intestinal transplantation. Study information: Multivisceral, liver-intestinal, or isolated intestinal transplants were performed in recipients. Every transplant recipient was induced with anti-thymocyte globulin, then maintained on tacrolimus and steroids for two to three years.

Generated by immunoSEQ multiplex PCR, the TCRdb table keeps only in-frame clones and is missing some. Among tens of thousands of clones, around 96% were seen once, and the ten largest hold about 0.53%. Points from the study as a whole: Detection of GvH clones occurred in recipient marrow, and some had their first appearance in ileum or blood.

Germline V gene sequence: CDR1 LNHDA, CDR2 SQIVND (reference sequence). V gave up 7 bases and J gave up 3 bases, with 10 bases separating them. The CDR3 is 12 residues long. This clone occurred a few times. No antigen is known for it. The source is a human donor who received an intestinal transplant. The starting material was unstimulated CD8+ T cells sorted from spleen or lymph node cells, obtained before intestinal transplant. The V and J genes are TRBV19 and TRBJ2-7, with D possibly being TRBD1 (6 bases). This CDR3 reads CASKDRDYEQYF. The DNA of the CDR3 is TGTGCCAGTAAGGACAGAGACTACGAGCAGTACTTC.